The clone carrying this TCR beta chain was counted only a few times. This specimen belongs to a study of beta chain features in type 1 diabetes. V was cut by 1 base and J by 8 bases, with 13 bases left in between. The CDR3 length is 14 residues. Germline loops: CDR1 SGHDT, CDR2 YYEEEE. Every bit of the isolated RNA underwent reverse transcription, so sequencing read expressed TCRB transcripts. Data came from immunoSEQ multiplex PCR; TCRdb stores just in-frame clones and leaves some out. In the table there are about 240,000 clones, about 26% of which are singletons. The sequencing sample was made of central memory CD4+ T cells from blood. The clonotype was recovered from a man aged 25-45 years in good health. V gene TRBV5-6 combines with J gene TRBJ2-4, with D possibly matching TRBD2 (5 bases). CDR3 sequence reads: CASSLRSGFHIQYF. CDR3 coding DNA: TGTGCCAGCAGCTTGCGGTCGGGGTTCCACATTCAGTACTTC.